The T cell receptor beta chain described here comes from a study of blood T cell repertoires in COVID-19. CDR1 and CDR2 from the germline V gene are SGHRS and YFSETQ. The CDR3 has 14 residues. V dropped 4 bases and J dropped 3 bases, with 13 bases sitting between them. Clones were sequenced by immunoSEQ multiplex PCR, and TCRdb holds only the in-frame ones, with some missing. The sample lists 200,000 to 250,000 clones, about 86% occurring once. This clonotype was sampled from a woman aged 45-60 years with acute COVID-19. The rearrangement links TRBV5-1 to TRBJ2-5, with a weak D call TRBD2 (7 bases). The sample comprised PBMCs or T cells enriched from blood (not recorded which). In DNA, the CDR3 is TGCGCCAGCAGCACCGAGGGGGGGAAAGAGACCCAGTACTTC. This encodes CASSTEGGKETQYF.